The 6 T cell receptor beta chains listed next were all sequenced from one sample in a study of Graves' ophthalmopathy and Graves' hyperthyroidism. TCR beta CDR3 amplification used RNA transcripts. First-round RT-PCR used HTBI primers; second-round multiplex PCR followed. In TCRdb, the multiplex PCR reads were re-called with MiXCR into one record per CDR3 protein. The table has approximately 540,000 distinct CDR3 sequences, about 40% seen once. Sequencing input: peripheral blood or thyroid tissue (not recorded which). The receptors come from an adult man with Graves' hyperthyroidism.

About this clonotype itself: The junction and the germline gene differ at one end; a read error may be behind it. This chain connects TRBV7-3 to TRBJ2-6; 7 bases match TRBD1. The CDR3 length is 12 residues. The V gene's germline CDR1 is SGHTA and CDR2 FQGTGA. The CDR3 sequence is CASSSGGNVLTF. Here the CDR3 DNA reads TGTGCCAGCAGCTCAGGGGGCAACGTCCTGACTTTC.

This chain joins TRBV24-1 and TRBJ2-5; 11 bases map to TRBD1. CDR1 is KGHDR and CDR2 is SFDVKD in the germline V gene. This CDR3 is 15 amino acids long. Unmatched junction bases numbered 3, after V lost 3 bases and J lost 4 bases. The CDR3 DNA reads TGTGCCACCAGTGATCCGGGACAGGGGGGAGAGACCCAGTACTTC. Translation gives CATSDPGQGGETQYF.

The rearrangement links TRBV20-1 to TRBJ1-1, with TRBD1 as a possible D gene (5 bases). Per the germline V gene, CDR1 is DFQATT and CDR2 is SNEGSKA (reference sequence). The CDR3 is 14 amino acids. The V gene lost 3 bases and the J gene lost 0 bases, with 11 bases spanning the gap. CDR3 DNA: TGCAGTGCTAGGCGAGGGGCTATGAACACTGAAGCTTTCTTT. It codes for CSARRGAMNTEAFF.

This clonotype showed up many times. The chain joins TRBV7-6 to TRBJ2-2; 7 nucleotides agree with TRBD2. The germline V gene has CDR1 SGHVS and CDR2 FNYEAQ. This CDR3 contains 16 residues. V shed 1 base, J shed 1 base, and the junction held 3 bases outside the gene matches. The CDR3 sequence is CASSLGRERNTGELFF. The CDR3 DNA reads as TGTGCCAGCAGCTTAGGGCGGGAGCGGAACACCGGGGAGCTGTTTTTT.

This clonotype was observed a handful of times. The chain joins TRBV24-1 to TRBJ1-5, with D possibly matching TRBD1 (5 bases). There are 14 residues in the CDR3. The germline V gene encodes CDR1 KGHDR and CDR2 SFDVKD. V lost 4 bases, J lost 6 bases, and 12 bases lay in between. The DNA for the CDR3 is TGTGCCACCAGTGAGCCCAGGGTGGGTCAGCCCCAGCATTTT. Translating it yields CATSEPRVGQPQHF.

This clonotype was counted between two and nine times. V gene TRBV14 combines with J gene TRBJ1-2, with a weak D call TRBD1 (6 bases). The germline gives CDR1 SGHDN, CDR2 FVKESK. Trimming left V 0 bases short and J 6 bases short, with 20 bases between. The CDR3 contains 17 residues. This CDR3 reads CASSQDGIQGLLDGYTF. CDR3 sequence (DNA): TGTGCCAGCAGCCAAGATGGGATTCAGGGGCTTCTGGATGGCTACACCTTC.